This T cell receptor beta chain was documented in a study of cytomegalovirus exposure and HLA in healthy donors. In this sample, this clone turned up a few times. The germline V gene has CDR1 MRHNA and CDR2 SNTAGT. V trimming: 3 bases; J trimming: 1 base; junction bases outside the gene matches: 0. The CDR3 is made up of 14 amino acids. Using immunoSEQ multiplex PCR, the repertoire was profiled, and TCRdb retains in-frame clones only, with some absent. The sample holds about 120,000 clones, about 83% seen once. This receptor was identified in a woman aged 25 to 39 in good health and CMV-seronegative. The chain has TRBV6-4 and TRBJ2-3, with TRBD2 matching 8 bases. Sequencing was performed on PBMCs. The CDR3 DNA follows: TGTGCCAGCAGTGAGCGGGGGGGCACAGATACGCAGTATTTT. Translation gives CASSERGGTDTQYF.